The next 22 T cell receptor beta chains were all read from a single sample in a study of siplizumab effects on memory and regulatory T cells. These receptors lack a known antigen. The table came from immunoSEQ multiplex PCR; TCRdb's copy has only in-frame clones and leaves some out. The table has about 10,000 clones, about 43% seen once. A 37°C coculture lasting 6 days was applied to the mixed lymphocyte reaction cells. The sequencing sample was made of CFSE-low (dividing) CD4+ T cells sorted from an allogeneic mixed lymphocyte reaction. The receptors stem from a human donor in good health; the cells came from an allogeneic mixed lymphocyte reaction.

Details on this clone: This may arise from a read error, as a much more abundant clone is one base away. The identical CDR3 is also encoded by other nucleotide sequences in the sample. This chain uses TRBV11-3 with TRBJ1-6; a possible D gene is TRBD1 (5 bases). This CDR3 contains 13 residues. Germline V CDR1 and CDR2: SGHNT, YENEEA. Trimming pared 4 bases from V and 7 bases from J, leaving 8 bases between. Written as DNA, the CDR3 is TGTGCCAGCAGCTATGGGGGGAATTCACCCCTCCACTTT. As protein: CASSYGGNSPLHF.

This chain uses TRBV7-8 with TRBJ2-3, with D maybe TRBD2 (6 bases). V was pared by 3 bases and J by 1 base, with 11 bases between. CDR1 is SGHVS, CDR2 FQNEAQ, per germline. This CDR3 region has 15 residues. The chain's CDR3 is CASSFLKRGTDTQYF. The CDR3 DNA reads as TGTGCCAGCAGCTTTTTAAAGCGGGGCACAGATACGCAGTATTTT.

A few counts support this clone. J is TRBJ1-2 and V is TRBV4-2, with D perhaps matching TRBD1 (6 bases). The CDR3 runs 16 residues. Germline-derived CDR1 and CDR2 are LGHNA and YNFKEQ. Trimming shortened V by 3 bases and J by 6 bases, and 20 bases separated the two germline ends. CDR3 sequence (DNA): TGTGCCAGCAGCCATTTTGGGGGGGGGCAGAGGGATGGCTACACCTTC. This encodes CASSHFGGGQRDGYTF.

J is TRBJ1-3 and V is TRBV7-2; D gene unclear. Germline V gene lookup returns CDR1 SGHTA and CDR2 FQGNSA. The CDR3 has 14 residues. V shed 3 bases and J shed 0 bases, with 6 bases lying between them. The CDR3 region has the DNA TGTGCCAGCAGCTTGGACTTCTCTGGAAACACCATATATTTT. It encodes CASSLDFSGNTIYF.

In its sample, this clone is medium-sized. The V and J genes are TRBV10-1 and TRBJ2-7; TRBD1 or TRBD2 may be the D gene (5 bases each). Trimming stripped 5 bases from V and 8 bases from J, with 16 bases between. The germline gives CDR1 WNHNN, CDR2 SYGVQD (reference sequence). The CDR3 is 13 amino acids. The CDR3 sequence is CASSRDRVSQQYF. Written as DNA, the CDR3 is TGCGCCAGCAGTCGGGACCGAGTCTCCCAGCAGTACTTC.

Judged by abundance, this clone is medium-sized (0.01 to 0.1%). The genes are TRBV30 and TRBJ2-7; D ambiguous. The CDR3 extends over 14 amino acids. Per germline, CDR1 GTSNPN and CDR2 SVGIG (reference sequence). Trimming removed 3 bases from V and 0 bases from J, with 12 bases in between. CDR3 residues: CAWRIGSSSYEQYF. The CDR3 bases are TGTGCCTGGAGGATAGGGTCGAGCTCCTACGAGCAGTACTTC.

J is TRBJ2-3 and V is TRBV11-3; the D is unclear. Trimming took 5 bases from V and 1 from J, leaving 16 bases between them. This CDR3 has 16 amino acids. The germline V gene has CDR1 SGHNT and CDR2 YENEEA. This CDR3 reads CASSQDIKARTDTQYF. In nucleotides, the CDR3 is TGTGCCAGCAGCCAAGATATTAAAGCCCGCACAGATACGCAGTATTTT.

This clone was detected only once. The CDR3 is CASSPQFAGVTQYF. CDR3 bases: TGTGCCAGCTCACCTCAGTTTGCGGGAGTAACGCAGTATTTT. The chain combines TRBV18 with TRBJ2-3, with 7 bases identical to TRBD2. The CDR3 extends over 14 amino acids. The germline V gene has CDR1 KGHSH and CDR2 LQKENI. The V gene end was trimmed by 3 bases and the J gene end by 9 bases; junction bases not matched to a gene: 9.

This clone was recorded a few times. The chain is built from TRBV9 and TRBJ1-6; D possibly corresponds to TRBD1 (5 bases). The germline V and J ends were trimmed by 4 bases and 8 bases, with 16 bases remaining between them. Germline V gives CDR1 SGDLS, CDR2 YYNGEE. This CDR3 is 15 amino acids long. The CDR3 region is CASSPEGHHYSPLHF. The CDR3, as DNA: TGTGCCAGCAGCCCCGAAGGACACCACTATTCACCCCTCCACTTT.

The chain uses TRBV7-2 and TRBJ1-5, with a weak D call TRBD1 (6 bases). Germline CDR1 reads SGHTA; CDR2 reads FQGNSA. The CDR3 extends over 15 amino acids. V was clipped by 5 bases and J by 3 bases, with 14 bases between them. The CDR3 nucleotides are TGTGCCAGCAGCCCCGAGACAGGCTACAATCAGCCCCAGCATTTT. It yields the protein CASSPETGYNQPQHF.

V gene TRBV11-2 combines with J gene TRBJ1-3; TRBD1 aligns across 8 bases. Germline V CDR1 and CDR2: SGHAT, FQNNGV. This CDR3 region has 16 residues. V dropped 4 bases and J dropped 0; count of bases not matched to a gene: 5. The CDR3 loop is CASSYRQGTSGNTIYF. The DNA for the CDR3 is TGTGCCAGCAGCTACCGACAGGGGACCTCTGGAAACACCATATATTTT. The full variable domain, with the rest looked up from reference TRBV11-2 and TRBJ1-3, is EAGVAQSPRYKIIEKRQSVAFWCNPISGHATLYWYQQILGQGPKLLIQFQNNGVVDDSQLPKDRFSAERLKGVDSTLKIQPAKLEDSAVYLCASSYRQGTSGNTIYFGEGSWLTVV.

This clone is medium-sized in the sample. The chain links TRBV2 to TRBJ2-2, with TRBD2 identical over 10 bases. Germline CDR1 reads SNHLY; CDR2 reads FYNNEI. The CDR3 extends over 15 amino acids. Losses at the gene ends were 4 bases for V and 8 bases for J; bases not matched to a gene: 7. The CDR3 reads CASSVVSGRRGELFF. The CDR3, as DNA: TGTGCCAGCAGTGTGGTTAGCGGGAGGCGGGGGGAGCTGTTTTTT.

V usage is TRBV15 and J usage is TRBJ2-3, with D perhaps matching TRBD2 (5 bases). The CDR3 extends over 15 amino acids. Germline values: CDR1 LNHNV, CDR2 YYDKDF (reference sequence). The V gene lost 0 bases and the J gene lost 1 base, with 8 bases spanning the gap. CDR3 residues: CATSRDRRGTDTQYF. In DNA, the CDR3 is TGTGCCACCAGCAGAGACCGGCGGGGCACAGATACGCAGTATTTT.

This chain connects TRBV28 to TRBJ2-3, with TRBD1 as a possible D gene (6 bases). Per germline, CDR1 MDHEN and CDR2 SYDVKM. The length of the CDR3 is 14 residues. The V end lost 6 bases, the J end lost 3 bases, and 13 bases lay between the germline ends. In DNA form, the CDR3 reads TGTGCCAGCAGCCGGGACAAGTTAACAGATACGCAGTATTTT. Translated, it gives CASSRDKLTDTQYF.

By sample fraction, this clone is medium-sized. CDR3 amino acids: CSVRAGGETQYF. CDR3 nucleotides: TGCAGCGTCAGAGCGGGAGGGGAGACCCAGTACTTC. The chain couples TRBV29-1 to TRBJ2-5; 10 nucleotides line up with TRBD2. The CDR3 spans 12 residues. J was trimmed by 5 bases and V by 6 bases; bases with no gene match: 3. Germline V gives CDR1 SQVTM, CDR2 ANQGSEA.

The count of this clone is one. The chain has TRBV9 and TRBJ2-3, with D uncertain. The germline CDR1 and CDR2 sequences are SGDLS and YYNGEE. Trimming cost V 3 bases and J 0 bases, with 2 bases left between them. The CDR3 is made up of 12 amino acids. The CDR3 DNA sequence: TGTGCCAGCAGCGCTAGCACAGATACGCAGTATTTT. Its protein product is CASSASTDTQYF.

This clone was picked up a small number of times. The genes are TRBV19 and TRBJ2-7, with D unclear. Germline V gene sequence: CDR1 LNHDA, CDR2 SQIVND (reference sequence). The CDR3 is 14 residues long. Trimming took 4 bases from V and 6 from J, leaving 16 bases between them. CDR3 amino acids: CASSTGFPRFEQYF. CDR3 coding DNA: TGTGCCAGTAGTACCGGGTTTCCCCGGTTCGAGCAGTACTTC.

In this sample, this clone turned up a few times. The J gene is TRBJ2-1, the V gene TRBV10-1; 7 bases match TRBD2. CDR3 length: 17 amino acids. V trimming: 8 bases; J trimming: 2 bases; junction bases outside the gene matches: 15. In germline, CDR1 is WNHNN, CDR2 SYGVQD (reference sequence). In DNA, the CDR3 is TGCGCCAGCTCAATCGGGGGGAGCGGAGCTACCTACAATGAGCAGTTCTTC. This codes for CASSIGGSGATYNEQFF.

This clone was observed a handful of times. This chain links TRBV7-3 with TRBJ1-1; D not resolved. The CDR3 is made up of 13 amino acids. Germline V CDR1 and CDR2: SGHTA, FQGTGA. V was cut by 2 bases and J by 1 base, with 5 bases left in between. CDR3: CASSLQRNTEAFF. The CDR3 nucleotides read TGTGCCAGCAGCTTACAGCGGAACACTGAAGCTTTCTTT.

This clone is classed as medium-sized. This sequence joins TRBV27 and TRBJ2-7; 9 bases fit TRBD1. The CDR3 is 18 residues long. The ends lost 3 bases at V and 0 bases at J; junction bases unmatched: 12. Germline CDR1 is MNHEY and CDR2 is SMNVEV (reference sequence). CDR3 DNA sequence: TGTGCCAGCAGTTTCCGCACTTATCCGGGACAGGGCTCCTACGAGCAGTACTTC. It specifies CASSFRTYPGQGSYEQYF.

This clone has a handful of counts. The CDR3 DNA reads as TGTGCCAGCAGCGCCTCCGGACGGCCGAACACTGAAGCTTTCTTT. Residues: CASSASGRPNTEAFF. The chain joins TRBV11-2 to TRBJ1-1; no definite D call. This CDR3 region has 15 residues. V lost 5 bases and J lost 1, with 14 bases in between. Germline CDR1 is SGHAT and CDR2 is FQNNGV.

The sample holds a few counts of this clone. V is TRBV11-2 and J is TRBJ2-1; TRBD2 agrees at 11 bases. This CDR3 contains 15 residues. Unmatched junction bases numbered 7, after V lost 4 bases and J lost 8 bases. The germline gives CDR1 SGHAT, CDR2 FQNNGV. This CDR3 is CASSSQASGRHEQFF. CDR3 coding DNA: TGTGCCAGCAGCTCCCAAGCTAGCGGGAGGCATGAGCAGTTCTTC.